This T cell receptor beta chain was sequenced during a study of cytomegalovirus exposure and HLA in healthy donors. Study overall: Sequencing of about 179 million T cells in an earlier analysis found approximately 120 million unique TCR beta sequences.

PCR involved 60 Vbeta and 13 Jbeta primers. Generated by immunoSEQ multiplex PCR, the TCRdb table keeps only in-frame clones and is missing some. Among 150,000 to 200,000 clones listed, about 88% were seen once. Germline V gene data show CDR1 as MNHNY and CDR2 as SVGAGI (reference sequence). This CDR3 is 15 amino acids long. The junction had 5 bases not matched to a gene; V was cut back by 2 bases and J by 3 bases. Overall study results and limits: Indistinguishable V segments, including TRBV6-2 and TRBV6-3, were excluded. In presence/absence analyses, roughly uniform sequencing depth across donors was assumed.

This clone has ten or more counts. Antigen specificity is unknown. Sequencing was performed on PBMCs. The clonotype was recovered from a woman aged 18-29 years in good health and CMV-seronegative. This chain joins TRBV6-6 and TRBJ1-1; 8 bases line up with TRBD1. This chain's CDR3 is CASSYRTGRHTEAFF. DNA of the CDR3: TGTGCCAGCAGTTACAGGACAGGGAGGCACACTGAAGCTTTCTTT.